These 19 T cell receptor beta chains came from one sample sequenced in a study of regulatory and conventional T cells in RAG deficiency (dated by TCRdb to about 2017). Library prep was done by the immunoSEQ multiplex PCR assay. TCRdb took over this immuneACCESS table, retaining in-frame rearrangements with V and J assigned. Such tables are incomplete; in checked studies, under half of the missing clones stem from an unresolved V gene, and the remainder is unexplained. The sample table contains 25,000 to 35,000 clones; only one count was recorded for 75% to 90% of them. Of the sample, under 7% is held by the ten largest clones. This sample was also put to use in a study of regulatory T cells. From the second report: In the multiplex PCR, 52 forward TRBV primers and 13 reverse TRBJ primers were used, and assay-based and computational corrections were applied for amplification bias.

The material sequenced was CD8+ T cells sorted from blood. The origin of the receptors is a human donor in good health.

The J gene is TRBJ2-1, the V gene TRBV30, with D tentatively TRBD1 (5 bases). The CDR3 sequence is 14 residues long. Looked up from germline, CDR1 is GTSNPN and CDR2 is SVGIG (reference sequence). Trimming removed 3 bases from V and 7 bases from J, with 16 bases in between. CDR3 nucleotides: TGTGCCTGGAGATTAGGAAGGGGCACAAATGAGCAGTTCTTC. Encoded protein: CAWRLGRGTNEQFF.

This clone has only one observation. The gene calls are TRBV15 and TRBJ2-1; 9 bases are a match to TRBD2. With V trimmed by 6 bases and J by 2 bases, 8 bases remained unmatched. The CDR3 covers 16 residues. The germline CDR1 and CDR2 sequences are LNHNV and YYDKDF (reference sequence). The CDR3 reads CATSTTSGVTYNEQFF. DNA for the CDR3: TGTGCCACCAGTACGACTAGCGGCGTGACCTACAATGAGCAGTTCTTC.

This clone was counted a single time. The J gene is TRBJ2-3, the V gene TRBV15; either TRBD1 or TRBD2 may supply D (5 bases each). V was cut by 0 bases and J by 2 bases, with 21 bases left in between. The CDR3 extends over 19 amino acids. Germline assignment: CDR1 LNHNV and CDR2 YYDKDF (reference sequence). The CDR3 nucleotides are TGTGCCACCAGCAGAGATTCTTTAGGTTTGGGGGAATACACAGATACGCAGTATTTT. Its translation is CATSRDSLGLGEYTDTQYF.

The V gene is TRBV6-6, the J gene TRBJ1-2; TRBD1 matches at 8 bases. The V and J ends lost 6 bases and 6 bases, in that order; junction bases with no gene match: 9. Germline-derived CDR1 and CDR2 are MNHNY and SVGAGI (reference sequence). This CDR3 contains 14 residues. The CDR3 DNA follows: TGTGCCAGCAGACTCCAGGGGGCAGGGAATGGCTACACCTTC. Its protein is CASRLQGAGNGYTF.

On this clone itself: An end of the junction does not agree with germline; a read error may underlie this. This sample also contains other DNA sequences that code for the same CDR3. CDR3 sequence (DNA): TGTGCGTGGAATCCGGGACAGGGTATTAACGAGCAGTACTTC. It yields the protein CAWNPGQGINEQYF. This chain links TRBV30 with TRBJ2-7; 9 nucleotides match TRBD1. Germline lookup yields CDR1 GTSNPN and CDR2 SVGIG (reference sequence). The CDR3 covers 14 residues.

This clone has only one observation. The CDR3 reads CASSQVPGVKLFF. The CDR3 DNA reads TGTGCCAGCAGCCAAGTCCCAGGGGTAAAACTGTTTTTT. This chain connects TRBV14 to TRBJ1-4; a weak D match, TRBD1 (6 bases). Germline V gene lookup returns CDR1 SGHDN and CDR2 FVKESK. There are 13 residues in the CDR3. Trimming pared 1 base from V and 10 bases from J, leaving 10 bases between.

The chain is built from TRBV28 and TRBJ1-1, with 12 positions matching TRBD1. Germline V gene sequence: CDR1 MDHEN, CDR2 SYDVKM. J gave up 5 bases and V 4 bases, and 5 bases lay outside the gene matches. The CDR3 has 15 residues. The CDR3 coding sequence is TGTGCCAGCAGTTCGGGGGACAGGGGGCGAACTGAAGCTTTCTTT. Its translation is CASSSGDRGRTEAFF.

The chain couples TRBV25-1 to TRBJ2-7; 7 nucleotides agree with TRBD2. The germline CDR1 and CDR2 sequences are MGHDK and SYGVNS. The V and J ends lost 1 base and 0 bases, in that order; junction bases with no gene match: 3. This CDR3 is 15 amino acids long. Written as DNA, the CDR3 is TGTGCCAGCAGTGAATCGGGGGACTACTCCTACGAGCAGTACTTC. It translates to CASSESGDYSYEQYF.

The rearrangement uses TRBV25-1 and TRBJ2-7; 8 bases line up with TRBD2. J gave up 4 bases and V 3 bases, and 8 bases lay outside the gene matches. The germline CDR1 and CDR2 sequences are MGHDK and SYGVNS. This CDR3 contains 15 residues. For the CDR3, the DNA is TGTGCCAGCAGTGACGAAGGACGGGGGGGTTACGAGCAGTACTTC. Translated, it gives CASSDEGRGGYEQYF.

The table lists this clone with a count of one. The chain links TRBV4-2 to TRBJ2-4, with D possibly being TRBD2 (6 bases). Germline V gives CDR1 LGHNA, CDR2 YNFKEQ. V lost 0 bases and J lost 0, with 15 bases in between. The CDR3 sequence is 18 residues long. The CDR3 sequence is CASSQDWVAELAKNIQYF. CDR3 coding DNA: TGTGCCAGCAGCCAAGATTGGGTAGCGGAATTAGCCAAAAACATTCAGTACTTC.

This chain links TRBV30 with TRBJ2-7; maybe TRBD1 (5 bases). The V end lost 2 bases, the J end lost 1 base, and 9 bases lay between the germline ends. Germline CDR1 and CDR2: GTSNPN and SVGIG (reference sequence). CDR3 length: 13 amino acids. CDR3 DNA sequence: TGTGCCTGGAGTCAGGGCAGTTCCTACGAGCAGTACTTC. Translation gives CAWSQGSSYEQYF.

The V gene is TRBV7-9, the J gene TRBJ1-1; D is possibly TRBD1 (6 bases). With 3 bases removed from V and 2 bases from J, the gap between germline ends came to 13 bases. In germline, CDR1 is SEHNR, CDR2 FQNEAQ (reference sequence). The CDR3 is made up of 15 amino acids. CDR3 DNA sequence: TGTGCCAGCAGCTTCAGGGGAGCGGGCAACACTGAAGCTTTCTTT. It specifies CASSFRGAGNTEAFF.

The chain employs TRBV6-6 and TRBJ1-5; D is undetermined. This CDR3 spans 15 amino acids. Germline V gene lookup returns CDR1 MNHNY and CDR2 SVGAGI (reference sequence). V was cut by 4 bases and J by 1 base, with 11 bases left in between. The CDR3 sequence is CASSSSSESNQPQHF. DNA for the CDR3: TGTGCCAGCAGTTCCTCGTCAGAAAGCAATCAGCCCCAGCATTTT.

The chain is built from TRBV6-5 and TRBJ1-1, with D possibly matching TRBD1 (6 bases). The CDR3 is 13 residues long. The ends were cut back, 2 bases at V and 4 bases at J, with 8 bases in the middle. Germline V CDR1 and CDR2: MNHEY, SVGAGI. DNA for the CDR3: TGTGCCAGCAGTTACAAAGGGGGCACTGAAGCTTTCTTT. Encoded protein: CASSYKGGTEAFF.

This rearrangement joins TRBV28 to TRBJ1-4, with TRBD1 identical over 7 bases. V shed 5 bases and J 5 bases; nucleotides not matched to a gene: 8. This CDR3 spans 15 amino acids. CDR1 is MDHEN and CDR2 is SYDVKM in the germline V gene. The CDR3 DNA reads as TGTGCCAGCAGTCGCGGGACAGCAGAAAATGAAAAACTGTTTTTT. Protein product: CASSRGTAENEKLFF.

The rearrangement joins TRBV27 to TRBJ1-6; TRBD1 agrees at 7 bases. Trimming at V came to 3 bases and at J to 7 bases, leaving 18 bases not matched to a gene. The germline gives CDR1 MNHEY, CDR2 SMNVEV (reference sequence). This CDR3 region has 19 residues. As DNA, the CDR3 is TGTGCCAGCAGTTTCTCCCCCGGTGCAGGGGGGTCATCAAATTCACCCCTCCACTTT. The encoded protein is CASSFSPGAGGSSNSPLHF.

The rearrangement joins TRBV6-1 to TRBJ2-7; D is ambiguous. The V gene lost 3 bases and the J gene lost 6 bases, with 6 bases spanning the gap. CDR1 is MNHNS, CDR2 SASEGT, per germline. CDR3 length: 11 residues. CDR3: CASSELAEQYF. For the CDR3, the DNA is TGTGCCAGCAGTGAGTTGGCCGAGCAGTACTTC.

This clone was recorded only once. The chain carries TRBV7-9 and TRBJ1-2; D is ambiguous. The CDR3 loop spans 15 amino acids. The V gene's germline CDR1 is SEHNR and CDR2 FQNEAQ (reference sequence). V gave up 5 bases and J gave up 2 bases, with 15 bases separating them. CDR3 sequence (DNA): TGTGCCAGCAGCCCCACCGGTGAGGGCAACTATGGCTACACCTTC. Its protein is CASSPTGEGNYGYTF.

The chain uses TRBV27 and TRBJ1-1; D not certain. This CDR3 spans 18 amino acids. Germline CDR1 reads MNHEY; CDR2 reads SMNVEV (reference sequence). Trimming removed 3 bases at V and 11 bases at J, with 31 bases between. The CDR3, as DNA: TGTGCCAGCAGTTTTTTGTATGCGACTAAAGGAATGGGAAGAAAGGCTTTCTTT. Amino acids: CASSFLYATKGMGRKAFF.